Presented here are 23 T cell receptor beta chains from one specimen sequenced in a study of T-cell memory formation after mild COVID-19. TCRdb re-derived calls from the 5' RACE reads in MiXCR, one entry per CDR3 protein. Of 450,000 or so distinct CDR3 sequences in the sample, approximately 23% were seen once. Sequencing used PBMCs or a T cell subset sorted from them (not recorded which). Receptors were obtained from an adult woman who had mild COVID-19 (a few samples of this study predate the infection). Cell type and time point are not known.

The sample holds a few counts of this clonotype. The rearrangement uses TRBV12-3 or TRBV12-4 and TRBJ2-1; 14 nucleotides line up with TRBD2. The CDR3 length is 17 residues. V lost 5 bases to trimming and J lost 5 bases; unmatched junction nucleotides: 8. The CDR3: CASSLRLAGGRDNEQFF. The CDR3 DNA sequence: TGTGCCAGCAGTCTAAGACTAGCGGGGGGGAGGGACAATGAGCAGTTCTTC.

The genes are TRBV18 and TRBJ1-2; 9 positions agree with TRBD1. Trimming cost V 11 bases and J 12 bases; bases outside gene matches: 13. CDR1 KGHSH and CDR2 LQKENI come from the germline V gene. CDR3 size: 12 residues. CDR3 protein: CAGSRTGEIHTF. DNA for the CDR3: TGTGCCGGGAGCCGGACAGGGGAAATTCACACCTTC.

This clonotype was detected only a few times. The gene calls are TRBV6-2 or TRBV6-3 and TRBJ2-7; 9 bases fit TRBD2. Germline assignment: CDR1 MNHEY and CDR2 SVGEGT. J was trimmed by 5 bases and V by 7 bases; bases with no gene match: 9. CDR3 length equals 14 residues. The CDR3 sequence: CASTYKTSGNEQYF. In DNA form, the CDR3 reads TGTGCCAGCACCTACAAGACTAGCGGCAACGAGCAGTACTTC.

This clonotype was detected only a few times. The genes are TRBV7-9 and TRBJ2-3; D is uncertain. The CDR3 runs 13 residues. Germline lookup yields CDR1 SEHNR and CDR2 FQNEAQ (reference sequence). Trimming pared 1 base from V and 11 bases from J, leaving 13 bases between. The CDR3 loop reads CASSLGLLAEQYF. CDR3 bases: TGTGCCAGCAGCTTAGGGCTTCTTGCGGAGCAGTATTTT.

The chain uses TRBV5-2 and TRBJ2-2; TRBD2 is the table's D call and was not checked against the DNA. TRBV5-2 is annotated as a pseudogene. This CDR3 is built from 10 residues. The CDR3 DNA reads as TGTGCCATGGGCCCCGGGGAGCTGTTTTTT. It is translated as CAMGPGELFF.

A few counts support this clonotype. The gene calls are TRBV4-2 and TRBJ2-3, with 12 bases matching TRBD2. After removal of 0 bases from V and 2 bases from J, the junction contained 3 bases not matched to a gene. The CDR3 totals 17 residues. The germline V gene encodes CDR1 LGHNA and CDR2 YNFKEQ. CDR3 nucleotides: TGTGCCAGCAGCCAAGAATCTAGCGGGAGGGCCACAGATACGCAGTATTTT. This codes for CASSQESSGRATDTQYF.

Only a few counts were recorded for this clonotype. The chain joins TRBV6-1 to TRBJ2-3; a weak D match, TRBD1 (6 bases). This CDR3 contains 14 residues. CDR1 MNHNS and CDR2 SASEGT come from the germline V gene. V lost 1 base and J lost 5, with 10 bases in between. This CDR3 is CASSEGRGGDTQYF. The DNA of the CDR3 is TGTGCCAGCAGTGAAGGCAGGGGTGGAGATACGCAGTATTTT.

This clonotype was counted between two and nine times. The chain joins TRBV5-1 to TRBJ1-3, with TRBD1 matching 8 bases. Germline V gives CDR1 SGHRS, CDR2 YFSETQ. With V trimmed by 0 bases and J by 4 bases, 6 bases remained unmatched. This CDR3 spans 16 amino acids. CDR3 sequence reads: CASSLVPTGVGNTIYF. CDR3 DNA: TGCGCCAGCAGCTTGGTACCGACAGGGGTCGGAAACACCATATATTTT.

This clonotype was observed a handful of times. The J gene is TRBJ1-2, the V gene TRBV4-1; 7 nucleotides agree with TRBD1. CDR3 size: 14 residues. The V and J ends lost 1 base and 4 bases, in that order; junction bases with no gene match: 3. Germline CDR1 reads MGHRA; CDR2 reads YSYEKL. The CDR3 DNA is TGCGCCAGCAGCCAAGCGGACAGGAGCTATGGCTACACCTTC. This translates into CASSQADRSYGYTF.

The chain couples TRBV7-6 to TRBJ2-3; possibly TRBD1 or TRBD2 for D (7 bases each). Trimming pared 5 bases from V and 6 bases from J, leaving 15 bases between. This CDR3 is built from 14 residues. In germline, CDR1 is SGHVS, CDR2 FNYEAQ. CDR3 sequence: CASSVFQGGDTQYF. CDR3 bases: TGTGCCAGCAGCGTCTTTCAGGGGGGGGATACGCAGTATTTT.

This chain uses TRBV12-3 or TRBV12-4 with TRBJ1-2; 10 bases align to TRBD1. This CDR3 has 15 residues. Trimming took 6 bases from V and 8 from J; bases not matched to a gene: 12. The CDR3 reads CASRTGTGVLGGYTF. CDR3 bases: TGTGCCAGCAGGACCGGGACAGGGGTTTTAGGAGGCTACACCTTC.

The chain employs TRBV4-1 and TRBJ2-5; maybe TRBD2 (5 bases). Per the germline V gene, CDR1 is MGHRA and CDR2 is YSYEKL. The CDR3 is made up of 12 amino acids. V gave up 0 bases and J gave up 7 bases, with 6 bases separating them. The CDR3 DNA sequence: TGCGCCAGCAGCCAAGAAGAGGGGACCCAGTACTTC. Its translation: CASSQEEGTQYF.

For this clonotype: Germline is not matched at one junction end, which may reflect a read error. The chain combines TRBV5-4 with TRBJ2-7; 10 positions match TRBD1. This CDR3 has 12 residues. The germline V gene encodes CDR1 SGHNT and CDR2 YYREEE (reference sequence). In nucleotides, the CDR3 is TGTGCCAGCAGCTCAAGCGGCGGGACAGGGGACTTC. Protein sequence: CASSSSGGTGDF.

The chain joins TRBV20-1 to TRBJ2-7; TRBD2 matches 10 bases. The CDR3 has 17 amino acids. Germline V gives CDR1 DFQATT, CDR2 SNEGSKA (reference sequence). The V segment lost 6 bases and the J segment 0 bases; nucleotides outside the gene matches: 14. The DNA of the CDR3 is TGCAGTGCCGGTTGGGCTAGCGGGGGCCCCAGCTCCTACGAGCAGTACTTC. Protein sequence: CSAGWASGGPSSYEQYF.

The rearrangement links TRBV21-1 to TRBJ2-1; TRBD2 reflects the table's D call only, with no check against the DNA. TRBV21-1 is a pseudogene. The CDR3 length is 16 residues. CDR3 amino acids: CASSKGASGAYNEQFF. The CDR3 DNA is TGTGCCAGCAGCAAAGGGGCTAGCGGGGCCTACAATGAGCAGTTCTTC.

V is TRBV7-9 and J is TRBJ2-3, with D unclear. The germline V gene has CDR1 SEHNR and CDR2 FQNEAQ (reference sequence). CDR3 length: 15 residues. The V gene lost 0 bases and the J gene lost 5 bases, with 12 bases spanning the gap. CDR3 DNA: TGTGCCAGCAGCTTAGCGCGTTCGAACTTAGATACGCAGTATTTT. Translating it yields CASSLARSNLDTQYF.

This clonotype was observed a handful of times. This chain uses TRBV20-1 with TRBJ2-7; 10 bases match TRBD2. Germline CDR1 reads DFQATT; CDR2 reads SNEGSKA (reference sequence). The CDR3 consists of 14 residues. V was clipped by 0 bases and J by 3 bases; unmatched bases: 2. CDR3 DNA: TGCAGTGCTAGAGAGACTAGCGGGTACTACGAGCAGTACTTC. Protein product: CSARETSGYYEQYF.

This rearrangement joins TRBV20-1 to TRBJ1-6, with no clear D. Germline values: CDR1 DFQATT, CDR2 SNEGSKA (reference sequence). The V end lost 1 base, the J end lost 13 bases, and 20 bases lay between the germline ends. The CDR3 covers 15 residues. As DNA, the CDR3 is TGCAGTGCTAGAGTTGGGGAGACTGTAAGAGATCCCCTCCACTTT. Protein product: CSARVGETVRDPLHF.

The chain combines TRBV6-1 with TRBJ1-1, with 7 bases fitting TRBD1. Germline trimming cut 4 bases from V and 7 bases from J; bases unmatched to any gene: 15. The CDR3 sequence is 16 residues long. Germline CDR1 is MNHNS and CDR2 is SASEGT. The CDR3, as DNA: TGTGCCAGCAGTGTAGGCCAGACAGGGCCTTTTTTTGAAGCTTTCTTT. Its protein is CASSVGQTGPFFEAFF.

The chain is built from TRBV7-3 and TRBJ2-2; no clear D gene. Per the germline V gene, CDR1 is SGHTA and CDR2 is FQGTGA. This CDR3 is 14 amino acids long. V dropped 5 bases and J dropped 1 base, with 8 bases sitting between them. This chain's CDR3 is CASSAYLNTGELFF. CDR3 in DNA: TGTGCCAGCAGCGCTTACTTGAACACCGGGGAGCTGTTTTTT.

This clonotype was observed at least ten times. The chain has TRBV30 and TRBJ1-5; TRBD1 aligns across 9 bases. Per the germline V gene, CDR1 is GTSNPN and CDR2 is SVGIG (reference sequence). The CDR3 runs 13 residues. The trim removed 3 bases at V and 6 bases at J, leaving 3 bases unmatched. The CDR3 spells CAWSRTGVQPQHF. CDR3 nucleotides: TGTGCCTGGAGCAGGACAGGGGTTCAGCCCCAGCATTTT.

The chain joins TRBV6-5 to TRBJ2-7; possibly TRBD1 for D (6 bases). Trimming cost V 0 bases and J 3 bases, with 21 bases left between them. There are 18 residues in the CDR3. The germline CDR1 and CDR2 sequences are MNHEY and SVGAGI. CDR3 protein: CASSYSSSGASIGYEQYF. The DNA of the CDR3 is TGTGCCAGCAGTTACTCGTCTTCAGGGGCATCTATCGGCTACGAGCAGTACTTC.

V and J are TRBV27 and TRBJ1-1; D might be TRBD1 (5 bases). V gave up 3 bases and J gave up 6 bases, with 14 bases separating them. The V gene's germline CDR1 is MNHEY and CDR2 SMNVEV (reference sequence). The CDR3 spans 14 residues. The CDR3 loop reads CASSLRAGPPEAFF. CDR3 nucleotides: TGTGCCAGCAGTTTGCGGGCAGGGCCCCCTGAAGCTTTCTTT.